This T cell receptor beta chain originates from a study of T cell repertoires in cytomegalovirus infection. This clonotype was seen more than once but under ten times. Its cognate antigen is unknown. Trimming took 1 base from V and 0 from J; bases not matched to a gene: 5. The CDR3 is made up of 17 amino acids. In germline, CDR1 is LNHDA, CDR2 SQIVND (reference sequence). Via MiXCR, TCRdb re-called the reads, giving one row per CDR3 protein. The sample holds fewer than 1,000,000 distinct CDR3 sequences; roughly 30% are singletons and the top ten take 11% to 15%. The sequence derives from a human donor in good health (CMV status not recorded). Some clones in this sample may be carry-over from other donors' samples. V is TRBV19 and J is TRBJ2-7; 11 bases are a match to TRBD2. Sample: cultured CD8+ T cells from PBMCs, taken from culture after CMV antigen stimulation. The CDR3 DNA sequence: TGTGCCAGTAGTATAGGACTAGCGGGGACCAACTCCTACGAGCAGTACTTC. Translating gives CASSIGLAGTNSYEQYF.